What follows describes a single T cell receptor beta chain. This sample is part of a study of cytomegalovirus exposure and HLA in healthy donors. Primers: 60 Vbeta forward and 13 Jbeta reverse. The protocol was immunoSEQ multiplex PCR, while the TCRdb copy is restricted to in-frame clones and leaves out a portion. The sample shows about 190,000 clones, around four fifths of them seen only once. After removal of 3 bases from V and 3 bases from J, the junction contained 10 bases not matched to a gene. Germline V gene sequence: CDR1 KGHSH, CDR2 LQKENI. This CDR3 is built from 16 residues. What was sequenced was PBMCs. This chain uses TRBV18 with TRBJ1-1, with 7 bases aligning to TRBD1. The sequence derives from a man in his forties in good health and CMV-seropositive. CDR3 amino acids: CASSPLTGQVDTEAFF. For the CDR3, the DNA is TGTGCCAGCTCACCTCTCACCGGACAGGTCGACACTGAAGCTTTCTTT.